This T cell receptor (beta chain) is from a study of regulatory T cells in long-lasting Graves disease. With iRepertoire HTBI primers and Arm-PCR of CDR3 regions, TCR beta libraries were built. TCRdb reprocessed the multiplex PCR reads via MiXCR and lists one record per CDR3 protein. This repertoire shows 600,000 to 800,000 distinct CDR3 sequences, around 32% found once; its top ten account for 40% to 55%. Time point defined: persistent/refractory GD, antithyroid drugs over 5 years with positive TRAb. From PBMCs, RNA was extracted and then used to make the TCR library. The clonotype was recovered from a female donor with Graves disease. The source was peripheral blood mononuclear cells (PBMCs), collected when the disease was refractory, from a patient treated with antithyroid drugs.

CDR3 in amino acids: CATRTSGSPWNEQYF. CDR3 nucleotides: TGTGCCACCAGGACTAGCGGATCCCCTTGGAACGAGCAGTACTTC. The chain uses TRBV7-9 and TRBJ2-7; TRBD2 matches at 10 bases. Per the germline V gene, CDR1 is SEHNR and CDR2 is FQNEAQ (reference sequence). The CDR3 totals 15 residues. J was trimmed by 5 bases and V by 10 bases; bases with no gene match: 14.